One sample yielded the 24 T cell receptor beta chains listed below, sequenced in a study of T cell repertoires in cytomegalovirus infection. Using its own MiXCR run on the reads, TCRdb lists one record per CDR3 protein. The top ten hold roughly a tenth of the sample, which has roughly 500,000 distinct CDR3 sequences, roughly 12% seen once. Source material: PBMCs. Source of these receptors: a human donor in good health (CMV status not recorded). Some clones in this sample may be carry-over from other donors' samples.

This rearrangement joins TRBV5-1 to TRBJ1-1, with TRBD1 as a possible D gene (6 bases). This CDR3 is built from 15 residues. V was clipped by 0 bases and J by 3 bases, with 12 bases between them. Germline CDR1 SGHRS, CDR2 YFSETQ. The chain's CDR3 is CASSLEGGGYTEAFF. The CDR3 DNA reads as TGCGCCAGCAGCTTGGAGGGGGGGGGGTACACTGAAGCTTTCTTT.

V and J are TRBV25-1 and TRBJ2-3; 10 nucleotides align to TRBD2. Germline CDR1 is MGHDK and CDR2 is SYGVNS. The V segment lost 3 bases and the J segment 3 bases; nucleotides outside the gene matches: 6. CDR3 size: 16 residues. The DNA for the CDR3 is TGTGCCAGCAGTGACAACCGAGCGGGAGGGACAGATACGCAGTATTTT. Its translation: CASSDNRAGGTDTQYF.

At least ten counts were recorded for this clonotype. J is TRBJ2-7 and V is TRBV5-4, with 13 bases that match TRBD2. The trim removed 5 bases at V and 6 bases at J, leaving 8 bases unmatched. Germline V gives CDR1 SGHNT, CDR2 YYREEE (reference sequence). The CDR3 has 15 residues. CDR3 coding DNA: TGTGCCAGCAGTCCGGGACTAGCGGGATATCTCGAGCAGTACTTC. Protein: CASSPGLAGYLEQYF.

Many counts were recorded for this clonotype. The chain carries TRBV10-3 and TRBJ2-1; possibly TRBD2 for D (6 bases). The V gene lost 2 bases and the J gene lost 0 bases, with 11 bases spanning the gap. Germline assignment: CDR1 ENHRY and CDR2 SYGVKD. The CDR3 runs to 16 residues. The CDR3 DNA reads TGTGCCATCAGTGAGGCAATCGGGAGCTCCTACAATGAGCAGTTCTTC. It is translated as CAISEAIGSSYNEQFF.

This clonotype came up many times. The rearrangement links TRBV6-1 to TRBJ2-2; 13 bases are a match to TRBD2. CDR1 is MNHNS, CDR2 SASEGT, per germline. V trimming: 7 bases; J trimming: 5 bases; junction bases outside the gene matches: 4. The CDR3 length is 15 residues. CDR3 DNA sequence: TGTGCCAGCACCACTAGCGGGAGGGGAACCGGGGAGCTGTTTTTT. Translation gives CASTTSGRGTGELFF.

The rearrangement uses TRBV7-9 and TRBJ2-1; weak D call: TRBD1 (6 bases). CDR3 size: 16 residues. V was clipped by 5 bases and J by 0 bases, with 14 bases between them. Germline-derived CDR1 and CDR2 are SEHNR and FQNEAQ (reference sequence). This chain's CDR3 is CASSPRQVSSYNEQFF. CDR3 sequence (DNA): TGTGCCAGCAGCCCCCGACAGGTTAGCTCCTACAATGAGCAGTTCTTC. Full variable domain (missing parts from reference TRBV7-9 and TRBJ2-1): DTGVSQNPRHKITKRGQNVTFRCDPISEHNRLYWYRQTLGQGPEFLTYFQNEAQLEKSRLLSDRFSAERPKGSFSTLEIQRTEQGDSAMYLCASSPRQVSSYNEQFFGPGTRLTVL.

The chain couples TRBV20-1 to TRBJ2-3; 8 nucleotides match TRBD2. CDR1 DFQATT and CDR2 SNEGSKA come from the germline V gene (reference sequence). The CDR3 length is 12 residues. The CDR3, as DNA: TGCACCAGGACTAGCTTCACAGATACGCAGTATTTT. Amino acid sequence: CTRTSFTDTQYF.

This clonotype appeared a few times. This chain's CDR3 is CASSVGTYGETQYF. The CDR3, as DNA: TGTGCCAGCAGCGTAGGGACCTATGGGGAGACCCAGTACTTC. The V gene is TRBV9, the J gene TRBJ2-5, with D hard to call. Germline V gives CDR1 SGDLS, CDR2 YYNGEE. V was clipped by 0 bases and J by 5 bases, with 11 bases between them. The CDR3 totals 14 residues.

The chain employs TRBV29-1 and TRBJ2-7, with a tentative D call TRBD1 (6 bases). This CDR3 contains 12 residues. V was pared by 7 bases and J by 2 bases, with 12 bases between. Germline values: CDR1 SQVTM, CDR2 ANQGSEA. CDR3 nucleotides: TGCAGCGCCGGGGACAATACCTACGAGCAGTACTTC. Translated, it gives CSAGDNTYEQYF.

The CDR3 DNA follows: TGTGCCAGCAGTTTGTTAGGAATCGGGACCTCAGATGAGCAGTTCTTC. It yields the protein CASSLLGIGTSDEQFF. The J gene is TRBJ2-1, the V gene TRBV27, with D perhaps assigned TRBD1 or TRBD2 (5 bases each). CDR3 length: 16 amino acids. Between the trimmed V and J ends, which lost 3 bases and 8 bases, there was a span of 20 bases. Germline lookup yields CDR1 MNHEY and CDR2 SMNVEV (reference sequence).

The chain employs TRBV20-1 and TRBJ2-7; perhaps TRBD2 as D (6 bases). Germline V gene sequence: CDR1 DFQATT, CDR2 SNEGSKA (reference sequence). V was cut by 3 bases and J by 0 bases, with 9 bases left in between. The CDR3 has 13 residues. CDR3 in amino acids: CSASPGSSYEQYF. In DNA, the CDR3 is TGCAGTGCTAGTCCCGGGAGCTCCTACGAGCAGTACTTC.

This clonotype was recorded at least ten times. This chain joins TRBV29-1 and TRBJ2-7; D uncertain. The CDR3 sequence is 13 residues long. Germline V lookup: CDR1 SQVTM, CDR2 ANQGSEA. V was cut by 4 bases and J by 1 base, with 11 bases left in between. CDR3 sequence: CSVGSGDSYEQYF. The CDR3 nucleotides are TGCAGCGTTGGGTCAGGCGATTCCTACGAGCAGTACTTC.

This clonotype was counted at least ten times. The chain employs TRBV4-2 and TRBJ1-1; D unresolved. The CDR3 is 15 amino acids. V was cut by 0 bases and J by 1 base, with 9 bases left in between. Germline loops: CDR1 LGHNA, CDR2 YNFKEQ. The CDR3, as DNA: TGTGCCAGCAGCCAAGATAGCGGCCGGAACACTGAAGCTTTCTTT. Translated: CASSQDSGRNTEAFF.

This clonotype was picked up many times. V and J are TRBV6-1 and TRBJ2-3, with a tentative D call TRBD2 (5 bases). The CDR3 spans 14 residues. Trimming pared 6 bases from V and 2 bases from J, leaving 12 bases between. Germline CDR1 reads MNHNS; CDR2 reads SASEGT. The CDR3 DNA sequence: TGTGCCAGCAGCCCTGGACTCCTCACAGATACGCAGTATTTT. Its translation: CASSPGLLTDTQYF.

Ten or more counts support this clonotype. The V and J genes are TRBV7-9 and TRBJ2-5; maybe TRBD1 (5 bases). Looked up from germline, CDR1 is SEHNR and CDR2 is FQNEAQ (reference sequence). V gave up 5 bases and J gave up 5 bases, with 15 bases separating them. The CDR3 is 14 amino acids. The chain's CDR3 is CASSPPAGRETQYF. The CDR3 nucleotides are TGTGCCAGCAGCCCCCCCGCAGGGCGGGAGACCCAGTACTTC.

This clonotype was detected many times. The V gene is TRBV7-9, the J gene TRBJ1-5; a weak D match, TRBD1 (5 bases). Trimming took 0 bases from V and 4 from J, leaving 10 bases between them. The V gene's germline CDR1 is SEHNR and CDR2 FQNEAQ (reference sequence). The CDR3 loop spans 15 amino acids. This CDR3 reads CASSLAEGSNQPQHF. In DNA, the CDR3 is TGTGCCAGCAGCTTAGCGGAGGGGTCTAATCAGCCCCAGCATTTT.

This clonotype was seen more than once but under ten times. V usage is TRBV9 and J usage is TRBJ2-5, with 12 bases matching TRBD2. V dropped 4 bases and J dropped 5; count of bases not matched to a gene: 6. The CDR3 loop spans 15 amino acids. Germline V gives CDR1 SGDLS, CDR2 YYNGEE. The CDR3 nucleotides read TGTGCCAGCAGCCCGACTAGCGGGAGCGTGGAGACCCAGTACTTC. It specifies CASSPTSGSVETQYF.

The J gene is TRBJ2-7, the V gene TRBV14; tentative D call: TRBD2 (5 bases). The germline V gene encodes CDR1 SGHDN and CDR2 FVKESK. Trimming cost V 1 base and J 5 bases, with 12 bases left between them. This CDR3 region has 14 residues. The CDR3 loop is CASSQGREFNEQYF. DNA of the CDR3: TGTGCCAGCAGCCAAGGTCGGGAATTTAACGAGCAGTACTTC.

There are many counts of this clonotype. The chain combines TRBV7-8 with TRBJ1-1, with D unresolved. The CDR3 has 16 residues. Deletions cut 0 bases from V and 5 bases from J, with 16 bases between. Germline assignment: CDR1 SGHVS and CDR2 FQNEAQ. CDR3 in amino acids: CASSLARGESWTEAFF. CDR3 nucleotides: TGTGCCAGCAGCTTAGCCCGCGGGGAAAGTTGGACTGAAGCTTTCTTT.

This clonotype was found many times. The genes are TRBV27 and TRBJ1-5, with TRBD1 identical over 7 bases. Germline values: CDR1 MNHEY, CDR2 SMNVEV (reference sequence). The CDR3 is 16 residues long. With 2 bases clipped from V and 0 bases from J, the junction kept 4 bases outside the gene matches. For the CDR3, the DNA is TGTGCCAGCAGTTTAGGACAGGCTAATAGCAATCAGCCCCAGCATTTT. This codes for CASSLGQANSNQPQHF.

This clonotype was detected many times. The chain combines TRBV7-3 with TRBJ2-1, with 7 bases matching TRBD2. Germline CDR1 and CDR2: SGHTA and FQGTGA. The CDR3 contains 15 residues. The J segment lost 5 bases and the V segment lost 5 bases, leaving 9 bases of the junction unmatched. As DNA, the CDR3 is TGTGCCAGCAGCCCCCGACTAGCCGCTAACAATGAGCAGTTCTTC. Residues: CASSPRLAANNEQFF.

The rearrangement uses TRBV28 and TRBJ1-5; 7 nucleotides align to TRBD1. The length of the CDR3 is 15 residues. Germline CDR1 and CDR2: MDHEN and SYDVKM. The trim removed 2 bases at V and 2 bases at J, leaving 3 bases unmatched. CDR3 residues: CASSLRTGRNQPQHF. The CDR3 DNA reads as TGTGCCAGCAGTTTACGGACAGGACGCAATCAGCCCCAGCATTTT.

This clonotype has a count of ten or more. This chain links TRBV25-1 with TRBJ1-6; TRBD1 agrees at 7 bases. CDR1 is MGHDK, CDR2 SYGVNS, per germline. The junction had 8 bases not matched to a gene; V was cut back by 1 base and J by 8 bases. The CDR3 extends over 16 amino acids. The CDR3 region has the DNA TGTGCCAGCAGTGAATTAACAGGGGCCGCATATTCACCCCTCCACTTT. Residues: CASSELTGAAYSPLHF. Supplemented by reference TRBV25-1 and TRBJ1-6, the full variable domain reads EADIYQTPRYLVIGTGKKITLECSQTMGHDKMYWYQQDPGMELHLIHYSYGVNSTEKGDLSSESTVSRIRTEHFPLTLESARPSHTSQYLCASSELTGAAYSPLHFGNGTRLTVT.

This clonotype was detected many times. This chain uses TRBV7-6 with TRBJ2-1, with 9 bases matching TRBD2. The trim removed 5 bases at V and 6 bases at J, leaving 11 bases unmatched. Germline CDR1 and CDR2: SGHVS and FNYEAQ. CDR3 size: 16 residues. CDR3 residues: CASSPEGEGLANEQFF. CDR3 nucleotides: TGTGCCAGCAGCCCCGAAGGTGAGGGACTAGCCAATGAGCAGTTCTTC.